This entry is about one T cell receptor beta chain. The junction does not match germline at one end; this may be a read error. TCRdb re-called the PCR reads through MiXCR, storing one row per CDR3 protein. This table holds 460,000 or so distinct CDR3 sequences, about a fifth found once. This CDR3 comprises 16 residues. CDR1 SGDLS and CDR2 YYNGEE come from the germline V gene. The data stem from a study of molecular identifiers for immune sequencing clone quantification. The chain combines TRBV9 with TRBJ1-2; 10 bases line up with TRBD1. This receptor was identified in a human donor in good health. Some libraries in this study had Jurkat cell RNA spiked in. Input material: naive CD8+ T cells from blood, with Jurkat cell RNA spiked in. Subset indicated: FACS-sorted CD8+CD4-CCR7+CD45RA+ naive T cells. CDR3: CANSATPGQGLGGYTF. The CDR3 DNA reads as TGTGCCAACAGCGCAACCCCGGGACAGGGGTTAGGCGGCTACACCTTC.